The clone carrying this T cell receptor beta chain was detected many times. Its target is unknown. In TCRdb, the 5' RACE reads were re-called with MiXCR into one record per CDR3 protein. The sample lists about 46,000 distinct CDR3 sequences; around 1.9% were seen once. The sample belongs to a study of neurological immune-mediated disorders. General study points: TCR clonal expansion peaked in HTLV-1-associated myelopathy patients and was lowest in multiple sclerosis patients.

Germline V lookup: CDR1 SEHNR, CDR2 FQNEAQ (reference sequence). The CDR3 sequence is 14 residues long. V was shortened by 5 bases and J by 4 bases, with 13 bases between the two germline ends. V usage is TRBV7-9 and J usage is TRBJ2-3; no clear D. Material for sequencing was PBMCs. The sequence was collected from a woman aged 35 to 49 with multiple sclerosis. In DNA, the CDR3 is TGTGCCAGCAGCCATTCTGGCGTCGCAGATACGCAGTATTTT. Amino acids: CASSHSGVADTQYF.